This T cell receptor (beta chain) was identified in a study of blood T cell repertoires in COVID-19. Study overall: Both acute and convalescent COVID-19 samples were obtained from the United States, Italy and Spain. PBMCs, B-cell-depleted T cells, or T cells were the source of the cDNA or gDNA that made up the material.

Germline V lookup: CDR1 GTSNPN, CDR2 SVGIG (reference sequence). Deletions cut 0 bases from V and 8 bases from J, with 19 bases between. The CDR3 has 15 residues. Original analysis: Estimates of nucleated cell counts were drawn from the amplification of reference gene primers. TCRdb's copy holds only in-frame clones and misses some; the assay was immunoSEQ multiplex PCR. V and J calls and clone size are as listed in that table; D and trimming were resolved from the DNA. This table has around 300,000 clones, about 82% appearing once. The rearrangement links TRBV30 to TRBJ1-2, with D perhaps TRBD1 (5 bases). The sample consisted of peripheral blood. The sequence was collected from a human donor in a cohort sampled during active COVID-19. This chain's CDR3 is CAWSVTTRGNRGYTF. The CDR3 nucleotides are TGTGCCTGGAGTGTAACCACCCGGGGGAACAGGGGCTACACCTTC.